This TCR beta chain was captured by sequencing in a study of cytomegalovirus exposure and HLA in healthy donors. Both 60 Vbeta primers and 13 Jbeta primers went into the PCR. The protocol was immunoSEQ multiplex PCR, while the TCRdb copy is restricted to in-frame clones and leaves out a portion. The sample records about 160,000 clones, around 88% being singletons. Germline CDR1 reads MRHNA; CDR2 reads SNTAGT. V shed 4 bases, J shed 5 bases, and the junction held 4 bases outside the gene matches. This CDR3 is built from 13 residues. A note on this clone: Antigen: not known.

Notes on the study in general: Associated with HLA alleles at 0.05 false discovery rate in a later analysis were over 15,000 TCR beta sequences. Sequencing artifact likely explains a cluster of highly shared sequence variants. Reportedly, cytomegalovirus status was diagnosed with high sensitivity and specificity. There were three CMV-associated chains whose specificity for CMV antigens was confirmed in vitro.

The receptor was isolated from a woman aged 25 to 39 in good health and CMV-seronegative. Sample: PBMCs. The chain uses TRBV6-4 and TRBJ1-1; 7 nucleotides match TRBD1. Here the CDR3 DNA reads TGTGCCAGCAGTGCGGGACAGACAACTGAAGCTTTCTTT. Encoded protein: CASSAGQTTEAFF.